The 25 T cell receptor beta chains in this list originate from one sample, sequenced in a study of CD8 T cells in ankylosing spondylitis. TCRdb analysed the 5' RACE reads with MiXCR anew, one entry per CDR3 protein. The sample carries some 9,400 distinct CDR3 sequences, about 6% recorded once. Sample: blood, either unsorted or a sorted T cell fraction (not recorded which). The receptors were gathered from a female donor with ankylosing spondylitis or in good health (not recorded which).

This clonotype has a handful of counts. The genes are TRBV9 and TRBJ2-3; TRBD2 is a possible D gene (6 bases). CDR1 is SGDLS and CDR2 is YYNGEE in the germline V gene. The CDR3 covers 14 residues. V lost 4 bases, J lost 0 bases, and 9 bases lay in between. For the CDR3, the DNA is TGTGCCAGCAGCATCCGGGGGAGCACAGATACGCAGTATTTT. Protein: CASSIRGSTDTQYF.

This clonotype was observed a few times. V is TRBV9 and J is TRBJ2-1; 7 nucleotides match TRBD1. V trimming: 3 bases; J trimming: 0 bases; junction bases outside the gene matches: 6. CDR1 is SGDLS, CDR2 YYNGEE, per germline. The CDR3 runs to 16 residues. The CDR3 is CASSGPGQHSYNEQFF. For the CDR3, the DNA is TGTGCCAGCAGCGGCCCGGGACAGCACTCCTACAATGAGCAGTTCTTC.

This clonotype was found many times. The rearrangement joins TRBV9 to TRBJ2-5; the match to TRBD1 covers 11 bases. CDR3 size: 16 residues. Germline CDR1 and CDR2: SGDLS and YYNGEE. V lost 4 bases and J lost 5; bases outside the gene matches: 10. CDR3 in DNA: TGTGCCAGCAGCTCCCGTTCGGGACAGGGGGGGGAGACCCAGTACTTC. This gives the protein CASSSRSGQGGETQYF.

By sample fraction, this clonotype is medium-sized. This chain connects TRBV18 to TRBJ2-7, with D tentatively TRBD2 (6 bases). V was shortened by 0 bases and J by 1 base, with 22 bases between the two germline ends. CDR1 KGHSH and CDR2 LQKENI come from the germline V gene. This CDR3 has 19 residues. CDR3 protein: CASSPPPRGPPSVSYEQYF. The DNA of the CDR3 is TGTGCCAGCTCACCACCCCCACGAGGTCCTCCTAGCGTTTCCTACGAGCAGTACTTC.

This clonotype counts as medium-sized (0.01 to 0.1%). V gene TRBV9 combines with J gene TRBJ1-2, with TRBD1 as a possible D gene (5 bases). Deletions cut 0 bases from V and 3 bases from J, with 12 bases between. CDR3 length equals 15 residues. Germline values: CDR1 SGDLS, CDR2 YYNGEE. The CDR3 sequence is CASSVGDGGDYGYTF. The DNA of the CDR3 is TGTGCCAGCAGCGTAGGAGACGGGGGGGACTATGGCTACACCTTC.

This clonotype occurred many times. The V call is TRBV9, the J call TRBJ2-7, with D hard to call. V was shortened by 0 bases and J by 3 bases, with 10 bases between the two germline ends. The length of the CDR3 is 14 residues. The germline V gene has CDR1 SGDLS and CDR2 YYNGEE. CDR3 sequence: CASSVDQTSYEQYF. Here the CDR3 DNA reads TGTGCCAGCAGCGTAGACCAGACCAGCTACGAGCAGTACTTC.

This clonotype is deemed large (0.1 to 1%). The chain combines TRBV3-1 with TRBJ2-7; 11 bases are shared with TRBD1. The CDR3 has 15 amino acids. Germline CDR1 LGHDT, CDR2 YNNKEL (reference sequence). With V trimmed by 9 bases and J by 4 bases, 11 bases remained unmatched. CDR3: CARREGQGVCYEQYF. The CDR3 DNA is TGTGCCAGACGAGAGGGACAGGGGGTGTGTTACGAGCAGTACTTC.

Here the CDR3 reads CASSTGTKDYEQYF. CDR3 nucleotide sequence: TGTGCCAGCTCTACTGGGACTAAGGACTACGAGCAGTACTTC. The rearrangement joins TRBV9 to TRBJ2-7; TRBD2 matches 7 bases. The J segment lost 3 bases and the V segment lost 7 bases, leaving 10 bases of the junction unmatched. The CDR3 runs 14 residues. The germline V gene encodes CDR1 SGDLS and CDR2 YYNGEE.

This clonotype was picked up many times. This sequence joins TRBV9 and TRBJ1-1; D possibly corresponds to TRBD1 (5 bases). CDR1 is SGDLS, CDR2 YYNGEE, per germline. Between the trimmed V and J ends, which lost 8 bases and 2 bases, there was a span of 13 bases. This CDR3 region has 13 residues. The CDR3 region has the DNA TGTGCCAGTAACATGGGGGATAACACTGAAGCTTTCTTT. This gives the protein CASNMGDNTEAFF.

This chain uses TRBV9 with TRBJ2-7; D tentatively reads TRBD1 or TRBD2 (6 bases each). Germline assignment: CDR1 SGDLS and CDR2 YYNGEE. Trimming left V 2 bases short and J 1 base short, with 13 bases between. The CDR3 runs to 15 residues. CDR3 protein: CASSVEGGRSYEQYF. The DNA of the CDR3 is TGTGCCAGCAGCGTTGAGGGGGGCAGATCCTACGAGCAGTACTTC.

At least ten counts were recorded for this clonotype. The chain uses TRBV9 and TRBJ1-2, with D hard to call. The CDR3 totals 12 residues. Germline assignment: CDR1 SGDLS and CDR2 YYNGEE. V lost 5 bases, J lost 1 base, and 6 bases lay in between. CDR3 protein: CASSNYNYGYTF. The DNA of the CDR3 is TGTGCCAGCAGTAACTATAACTATGGCTACACCTTC. Filled out from reference TRBV9 and TRBJ1-2, the complete variable domain reads DSGVTQTPKHLITATGQRVTLRCSPRSGDLSVYWYQQSLDQGLQFLIQYYNGEERAKGNILERFSAQQFPDLHSELNLSSLELGDSALYFCASSNYNYGYTFGSGTRLTVV.

In its sample, this clonotype was seen many times. The genes are TRBV9 and TRBJ2-1, with a weak D call TRBD2 (6 bases). The CDR3 runs 17 residues. V was shortened by 2 bases and J by 0 bases, with 15 bases between the two germline ends. Per the germline V gene, CDR1 is SGDLS and CDR2 is YYNGEE. The CDR3 loop reads CASSVQAGSSSYNEQFF. In nucleotides, the CDR3 is TGTGCCAGCAGCGTCCAGGCGGGGAGTAGCTCCTACAATGAGCAGTTCTTC.

This clonotype was recorded at least ten times. This rearrangement joins TRBV9 to TRBJ2-1; D gene unclear. Trimming removed 4 bases from V and 1 base from J, with 6 bases in between. The V gene's germline CDR1 is SGDLS and CDR2 YYNGEE. The CDR3 covers 13 residues. This CDR3 reads CASSLGSYNEQFF. CDR3 sequence (DNA): TGTGCCAGCAGCTTGGGTTCCTACAATGAGCAGTTCTTC.

Many counts were recorded for this clonotype. The chain has TRBV9 and TRBJ2-1, with 8 bases that match TRBD2. In germline, CDR1 is SGDLS, CDR2 YYNGEE. The CDR3 extends over 13 amino acids. V lost 4 bases and J lost 13; bases outside the gene matches: 10. The CDR3 region is CASSFPGGAEQFF. The CDR3 DNA reads TGTGCCAGCAGCTTCCCGGGAGGGGCTGAACAGTTCTTC.

This clonotype has a count of ten or more. The CDR3 is CASSFSGTGEPYEQYF. CDR3 coding DNA: TGTGCCAGCAGCTTCTCCGGGACAGGGGAACCCTACGAGCAGTACTTC. This rearrangement joins TRBV9 to TRBJ2-7; 10 positions match TRBD1. V gave up 4 bases and J gave up 2 bases; unmatched junction bases: 9. This CDR3 is 16 amino acids long. Looked up from germline, CDR1 is SGDLS and CDR2 is YYNGEE.

This clonotype was counted many times. V is TRBV9 and J is TRBJ2-1, with TRBD2 matching over 10 bases. J gave up 1 base and V 3 bases, and 1 base lay outside the gene matches. This CDR3 is 15 amino acids long. CDR1 is SGDLS, CDR2 YYNGEE, per germline. This chain's CDR3 is CASSGAGGSYNEQFF. The CDR3 bases are TGTGCCAGCAGCGGAGCGGGAGGGTCCTACAATGAGCAGTTCTTC.

This clonotype was picked up a small number of times. The chain uses TRBV9 and TRBJ2-7; D uncertain. CDR1 SGDLS and CDR2 YYNGEE come from the germline V gene. Trimming removed 0 bases from V and 2 bases from J, with 12 bases in between. This CDR3 has 15 amino acids. CDR3 in amino acids: CASSVGVSGTYEQYF. The CDR3 bases are TGTGCCAGCAGCGTAGGGGTTTCAGGAACCTACGAGCAGTACTTC. The full variable domain, rest sourced from reference TRBV9 and TRBJ2-7, is DSGVTQTPKHLITATGQRVTLRCSPRSGDLSVYWYQQSLDQGLQFLIQYYNGEERAKGNILERFSAQQFPDLHSELNLSSLELGDSALYFCASSVGVSGTYEQYFGPGTRLTVT.

Remarks on this clonotype: One junction end disagrees with the germline gene, perhaps due to a read error. The chain has TRBV9 and TRBJ2-1; TRBD2 agrees at 7 bases. Germline V gene lookup returns CDR1 SGDLS and CDR2 YYNGEE. The CDR3 is 15 amino acids. Here the CDR3 reads CTSSLGTSELNEQFF. CDR3 nucleotides: TGTACCAGCAGCCTGGGAACTAGCGAGCTCAATGAACAGTTCTTC.

This clonotype appeared many times. CDR3 in amino acids: CASSVDGTGGNEQFF. In nucleotides, the CDR3 is TGTGCCAGCAGCGTAGACGGGACAGGGGGCAATGAGCAGTTCTTC. V gene TRBV9 combines with J gene TRBJ2-1, with 11 positions matching TRBD1. Germline V gene data show CDR1 as SGDLS and CDR2 as YYNGEE. V shed 0 bases and J 6 bases; nucleotides not matched to a gene: 2. CDR3 length: 15 residues.

The CDR3 sequence: CASSAGDRGVMNTEAFF. DNA of the CDR3: TGTGCCAGCAGCGCGGGGGACAGGGGAGTCATGAACACTGAAGCTTTCTTT. The chain couples TRBV9 to TRBJ1-1, with 10 bases fitting TRBD1. The trim removed 3 bases at V and 0 bases at J, leaving 8 bases unmatched. The CDR3 has 17 amino acids. Germline V gives CDR1 SGDLS, CDR2 YYNGEE.

By share, this clonotype ranks as medium-sized. V gene TRBV9 combines with J gene TRBJ2-2; 7 bases agree with TRBD1. The germline CDR1 and CDR2 sequences are SGDLS and YYNGEE. V was pared by 3 bases and J by 4 bases, with 3 bases of the junction left unmatched. The CDR3 is 14 residues long. The CDR3 DNA reads as TGTGCCAGCAGCGGATACAGGGGCACCGGGGAGCTGTTTTTT. Translation: CASSGYRGTGELFF. The whole variable domain, remainder taken from reference TRBV9 and TRBJ2-2, is DSGVTQTPKHLITATGQRVTLRCSPRSGDLSVYWYQQSLDQGLQFLIQYYNGEERAKGNILERFSAQQFPDLHSELNLSSLELGDSALYFCASSGYRGTGELFFGEGSRLTVL.

This clonotype was seen repeatedly, ten times or more. The chain is built from TRBV9 and TRBJ2-5; D call uncertain. V lost 0 bases to trimming and J lost 5 bases, with 14 bases between them. The germline V gene has CDR1 SGDLS and CDR2 YYNGEE. The CDR3 has 15 residues. In DNA form, the CDR3 reads TGTGCCAGCAGCGTAGGGGATTTCGGTTTGGAGACCCAGTACTTC. It is translated as CASSVGDFGLETQYF.

This clonotype was detected many times. This sequence joins TRBV9 and TRBJ1-1, with unresolved D. The CDR3 has 13 amino acids. Trimming took off 0 bases at V and 5 bases at J, with 8 bases between the two ends. Germline V gene lookup returns CDR1 SGDLS and CDR2 YYNGEE. The CDR3 sequence: CASSVAHRTEAFF. For the CDR3, the DNA is TGTGCCAGCAGCGTAGCTCATCGGACTGAAGCTTTCTTT.

Many counts were recorded for this clonotype. This rearrangement joins TRBV9 to TRBJ2-5; weak D call: TRBD1 (7 bases). CDR1 SGDLS and CDR2 YYNGEE come from the germline V gene. V was trimmed by 3 bases and J by 5 bases, leaving 14 bases between them. The CDR3 totals 14 residues. Written as DNA, the CDR3 is TGTGCCAGCAGCGGCGGGACAGCCTTGGAGACCCAGTACTTC. This translates into CASSGGTALETQYF.

This clonotype is classed as medium-sized. The V and J genes are TRBV9 and TRBJ1-3; D may be TRBD1 (5 bases). The CDR3 loop spans 15 amino acids. CDR1 and CDR2 from the germline V gene are SGDLS and YYNGEE. The V and J ends lost 3 bases and 0 bases respectively, with 10 bases between them. This CDR3 reads CASSGTGSSGNTIYF. The CDR3 DNA is TGTGCCAGCAGCGGTACAGGAAGCTCTGGAAACACCATATATTTT.